These 26 T cell receptor beta chains were sequenced from one sample in a study of cytomegalovirus exposure and HLA in healthy donors. The PCR had 60 Vbeta and 13 Jbeta primers. The table came from immunoSEQ multiplex PCR; TCRdb's copy has only in-frame clones and leaves some out. The table has 110,000 to 150,000 clones, more than 60% seen once. The sample comprised PBMCs. These receptors all come from a woman in her 50s in good health and CMV-seropositive.

This chain uses TRBV5-1 with TRBJ2-2; perhaps TRBD1 as D (5 bases). Germline V gene data show CDR1 as SGHRS and CDR2 as YFSETQ. The V end lost 0 bases, the J end lost 5 bases, and 11 bases lay between the germline ends. CDR3 length: 15 residues. The CDR3 here is CASSLAQGWTGELFF. CDR3 coding DNA: TGCGCCAGCAGCTTGGCGCAGGGTTGGACCGGGGAGCTGTTTTTT. Full variable domain (outside the CDR3, taken from reference TRBV5-1 and TRBJ2-2): KAGVTQTPRYLIKTRGQQVTLSCSPISGHRSVSWYQQTPGQGLQFLFEYFSETQRNKGNFPGRFSGRQFSNSRSEMNVSTLELGDSALYLCASSLAQGWTGELFFGEGSRLTVL.

This clone has a handful of counts. The chain carries TRBV5-1 and TRBJ2-3; 7 bases align to TRBD1. Unmatched junction bases numbered 3, after V lost 2 bases and J lost 0 bases. CDR1 and CDR2 (germline): SGHRS, YFSETQ. This CDR3 is built from 15 residues. The chain's CDR3 is CASSFTGDSTDTQYF. The CDR3 DNA reads as TGCGCCAGCAGCTTTACAGGGGATAGCACAGATACGCAGTATTTT.

The CDR3 DNA is TGTGCCAGCAGCCAGGGTTCCACCGGGGAGCTGTTTTTT. Protein product: CASSQGSTGELFF. The chain employs TRBV6-1 and TRBJ2-2; tentatively, D is TRBD1 (5 bases). V was shortened by 6 bases and J by 4 bases, with 9 bases between the two germline ends. The CDR3 is made up of 13 amino acids. Germline lookup yields CDR1 MNHNS and CDR2 SASEGT.

The chain is built from TRBV9 and TRBJ1-1; tentatively, D is TRBD1 (6 bases). V lost 4 bases and J lost 8, with 15 bases in between. CDR1 is SGDLS, CDR2 YYNGEE, per germline. This CDR3 has 13 amino acids. The CDR3 spells CASSRVTTGEAFF. The CDR3, as DNA: TGTGCCAGCAGCCGTGTTACCACAGGGGAAGCTTTCTTT. The full variable domain, with the rest looked up from reference TRBV9 and TRBJ1-1, is DSGVTQTPKHLITATGQRVTLRCSPRSGDLSVYWYQQSLDQGLQFLIQYYNGEERAKGNILERFSAQQFPDLHSELNLSSLELGDSALYFCASSRVTTGEAFFGQGTRLTVV.

Here the CDR3 DNA reads TGTGCCAGCAGTGAAGCGCGACTGGCACTCGAGCAGTTCTTC. This codes for CASSEARLALEQFF. V and J are TRBV6-1 and TRBJ2-1; D uncertain. V was pared by 0 bases and J by 10 bases, with 13 bases between. Germline values: CDR1 MNHNS, CDR2 SASEGT. The CDR3 consists of 14 residues.

The chain links TRBV6-1 to TRBJ2-2; 7 bases are shared with TRBD1. The CDR3 runs to 15 residues. Unmatched junction bases numbered 6, after V lost 7 bases and J lost 1 base. Germline V CDR1 and CDR2: MNHNS, SASEGT. CDR3 bases: TGTGCCAGCACCTGGGACAGTCTGAACACCGGGGAGCTGTTTTTT. This gives the protein CASTWDSLNTGELFF.

The V and J genes are TRBV28 and TRBJ1-2; the match to TRBD1 covers 10 bases. This CDR3 is built from 14 residues. Germline values: CDR1 MDHEN, CDR2 SYDVKM. J lost 5 bases, V lost 6 bases, and 6 bases had no gene match. The CDR3 region has the DNA TGTGCCAGCAGCCCCCCGGGACAGGGGTATGGCTACACCTTC. Protein: CASSPPGQGYGYTF.

The rearrangement joins TRBV25-1 to TRBJ1-2; TRBD1 aligns across 7 bases. The CDR3 length is 12 residues. V was pared by 6 bases and J by 6 bases, with 4 bases of the junction left unmatched. Germline values: CDR1 MGHDK, CDR2 SYGVNS. The chain's CDR3 is CASSPGGDGYTF. The CDR3 DNA reads TGTGCCAGCAGCCCAGGGGGAGATGGCTACACCTTC.

V gene TRBV6-5 combines with J gene TRBJ2-1; D gene unclear. The CDR3 sequence is 13 residues long. V was cut by 5 bases and J by 7 bases, with 12 bases left in between. Germline values: CDR1 MNHEY, CDR2 SVGAGI. The CDR3 here is CASSSPLQNEQFF. The CDR3 DNA is TGTGCCAGCAGTAGTCCCCTACAGAATGAGCAGTTCTTC.

The rearrangement uses TRBV14 and TRBJ1-2; D is unresolved. This CDR3 contains 12 residues. V was shortened by 4 bases and J by 7 bases, with 10 bases between the two germline ends. Germline assignment: CDR1 SGHDN and CDR2 FVKESK. The CDR3 nucleotides are TGTGCCAGCAGCCCCCCCAGAGGTGGCTACACCTTC. Translating gives CASSPPRGGYTF.

The chain combines TRBV28 with TRBJ1-5; unclear D gene. This CDR3 contains 16 residues. Trimming removed 3 bases from V and 5 bases from J, with 17 bases in between. Germline CDR1 MDHEN, CDR2 SYDVKM. The CDR3 sequence is CASSLSPVRNHQPQHF. CDR3 in DNA: TGTGCCAGCAGTTTGTCCCCGGTGAGGAATCATCAGCCCCAGCATTTT. Full variable domain (outside the CDR3, taken from reference TRBV28 and TRBJ1-5): DVKVTQSSRYLVKRTGEKVFLECVQDMDHENMFWYRQDPGLGLRLIYFSYDVKMKEKGDIPEGYSVSREKKERFSLILESASTNQTSMYLCASSLSPVRNHQPQHFGDGTRLSIL.

The genes are TRBV28 and TRBJ2-1; TRBD1 aligns across 8 bases. The CDR3 is made up of 15 amino acids. Looked up from germline, CDR1 is MDHEN and CDR2 is SYDVKM. J lost 0 bases, V lost 5 bases, and 3 bases had no gene match. The DNA for the CDR3 is TGTGCCAGCAGTCCAACAGGGGGCTCCTACAATGAGCAGTTCTTC. Protein product: CASSPTGGSYNEQFF.

This chain links TRBV4-2 with TRBJ2-2; TRBD1 matches 7 bases. The CDR3 spans 15 residues. The germline gives CDR1 LGHNA, CDR2 YNFKEQ. The V gene end was trimmed by 0 bases and the J gene end by 6 bases; junction bases not matched to a gene: 4. Written as DNA, the CDR3 is TGTGCCAGCAGCCAAGATCGAAGGGGGCCCGGGGAGCTGTTTTTT. Its protein is CASSQDRRGPGELFF.

The chain recombines TRBV10-1 with TRBJ2-7, with 8 bases aligning to TRBD2. V lost 8 bases and J lost 5; bases outside the gene matches: 8. CDR3 size: 13 residues. Germline V gene sequence: CDR1 WNHNN, CDR2 SYGVQD (reference sequence). DNA of the CDR3: TGCGCCAGCCGGGGGGGGAGCCCGGACGAGCAGTACTTC. Its protein is CASRGGSPDEQYF.

This chain links TRBV15 with TRBJ2-7, with 8 bases aligning to TRBD1. Germline CDR1 is LNHNV and CDR2 is YYDKDF (reference sequence). V gave up 3 bases and J gave up 2 bases; unmatched junction bases: 6. This CDR3 has 15 residues. For the CDR3, the DNA is TGTGCCACCAGCAGGGGGACAGGACCAACCTACGAGCAGTACTTC. Encoded protein: CATSRGTGPTYEQYF.

The chain recombines TRBV9 with TRBJ1-1, with no clear D. Germline V gene sequence: CDR1 SGDLS, CDR2 YYNGEE. CDR3 length equals 13 residues. With 1 base removed from V and 5 bases from J, the gap between germline ends came to 9 bases. The CDR3 DNA reads TGTGCCAGCAGCGTATCCCTGGAGACTGAAGCTTTCTTT. Amino acids: CASSVSLETEAFF.

A few counts support this clone. This chain connects TRBV7-9 to TRBJ2-1, with 11 bases that match TRBD2. Trimming at V came to 4 bases and at J to 0 bases, leaving 5 bases not matched to a gene. The germline gives CDR1 SEHNR, CDR2 FQNEAQ (reference sequence). The CDR3 extends over 17 amino acids. The CDR3 DNA sequence: TGTGCCAGCAGCTGGGGACTAGCGGACAGCTCCTACAATGAGCAGTTCTTC. Translating it yields CASSWGLADSSYNEQFF.

J is TRBJ1-3 and V is TRBV9; D call uncertain. The V gene's germline CDR1 is SGDLS and CDR2 YYNGEE. The CDR3 extends over 13 amino acids. V was trimmed by 4 bases and J by 0 bases, leaving 5 bases between them. The CDR3 reads CASSSNSGNTIYF. The CDR3 nucleotides read TGTGCCAGCAGCTCAAACTCTGGAAACACCATATATTTT.

The rearrangement joins TRBV5-6 to TRBJ1-6; TRBD1 agrees at 8 bases. This CDR3 spans 15 amino acids. V shed 4 bases, J shed 6 bases, and the junction held 6 bases outside the gene matches. In germline, CDR1 is SGHDT, CDR2 YYEEEE. This CDR3 reads CASSLPGQANSPLHF. CDR3 in DNA: TGTGCCAGCAGCCTGCCGGGACAGGCTAATTCACCCCTCCACTTT.

The chain recombines TRBV5-4 with TRBJ1-6, with no clear D. The V gene's germline CDR1 is SGHNT and CDR2 YYREEE (reference sequence). Trimming removed 0 bases from V and 10 bases from J, with 8 bases in between. CDR3 size: 13 residues. CDR3 region: CASSLGVSSPLHF. DNA of the CDR3: TGTGCCAGCAGCTTGGGGGTTAGCTCACCCCTCCACTTT.

The chain joins TRBV11-3 to TRBJ2-6, with 9 bases lining up with TRBD1. Losses at the gene ends were 3 bases for V and 0 bases for J; bases not matched to a gene: 6. The germline V gene has CDR1 SGHNT and CDR2 YENEEA. The CDR3 covers 18 residues. CDR3 coding DNA: TGTGCCAGCAGCTTCGGGACAGGGCAACCCTCTGGGGCCAACGTCCTGACTTTC. Its protein product is CASSFGTGQPSGANVLTF.

This clone was seen just once. The chain joins TRBV10-3 to TRBJ2-1, with 9 positions matching TRBD2. The germline V gene has CDR1 ENHRY and CDR2 SYGVKD. The CDR3 runs 15 residues. Trimming cost V 6 bases and J 5 bases; bases outside gene matches: 8. The CDR3 nucleotides are TGTGCCATCAGGGAAAGCGGGGGGCATAACAATGAGCAGTTCTTC. This translates into CAIRESGGHNNEQFF.

J is TRBJ1-5 and V is TRBV6-1; TRBD1 is a possible D gene (6 bases). Germline lookup yields CDR1 MNHNS and CDR2 SASEGT. CDR3 size: 15 residues. The ends were cut back, 5 bases at V and 1 base at J, with 12 bases in the middle. The CDR3 region is CASSSRTESNQPQHF. In DNA, the CDR3 is TGTGCCAGCAGTTCGAGGACAGAGAGCAATCAGCCCCAGCATTTT.

This clone was counted between two and nine times. Other nucleotide sequences from this sample produce the same CDR3. This chain links TRBV9 with TRBJ2-3, with D possibly being TRBD2 (5 bases). V lost 0 bases and J lost 1, with 9 bases in between. Per germline, CDR1 SGDLS and CDR2 YYNGEE. The CDR3 has 15 amino acids. The CDR3 coding sequence is TGTGCCAGCAGCGTAGTCGGGGATGGCACAGATACGCAGTATTTT. Translated, it gives CASSVVGDGTDTQYF.

The chain joins TRBV19 to TRBJ1-6; D uncertain. Trimming cost V 4 bases and J 14 bases, with 15 bases left between them. Germline CDR1 and CDR2: LNHDA and SQIVND (reference sequence). This CDR3 spans 13 amino acids. Written as DNA, the CDR3 is TGTGCCAGTAGTACAGCCCCGGACGGGGCCCTCCACTTT. It translates to CASSTAPDGALHF.

The rearrangement links TRBV2 to TRBJ2-1; 10 bases align to TRBD2. Germline V gene lookup returns CDR1 SNHLY and CDR2 FYNNEI. V shed 4 bases, J shed 10 bases, and the junction held 7 bases outside the gene matches. The CDR3 runs 14 residues. This CDR3 reads CASSASGGAQEQFF. The DNA for the CDR3 is TGTGCCAGCAGTGCCAGCGGGGGGGCACAAGAGCAGTTCTTC.